This passage covers 11 T cell receptor beta chains from one sample sequenced in a study of blood T cell repertoires in COVID-19. The table came from immunoSEQ multiplex PCR; TCRdb's copy has only in-frame clones and leaves some out. The sample has tens of thousands of clones, 65% to 85% seen once. Sequenced: peripheral blood. The receptors come from a man aged 50 to 60 with acute or convalescent COVID-19.

The J gene is TRBJ2-3, the V gene TRBV4-2; 7 bases align to TRBD1. The CDR3 consists of 15 residues. V was clipped by 7 bases and J by 4 bases; unmatched bases: 11. Germline V gene data show CDR1 as LGHNA and CDR2 as YNFKEQ. This chain's CDR3 is CASTGNRGLSDTQYF. The CDR3 DNA reads as TGTGCCAGCACCGGGAACAGGGGTCTGTCAGATACGCAGTATTTT.

This chain connects TRBV2 to TRBJ1-2, with TRBD1 as a possible D gene (6 bases). Per the germline V gene, CDR1 is SNHLY and CDR2 is FYNNEI. V shed 6 bases and J shed 9 bases, with 14 bases lying between them. This CDR3 contains 12 residues. This chain's CDR3 is CASSTGLLSYTF. As DNA, the CDR3 is TGTGCCAGCAGCACAGGGTTGTTAAGCTACACCTTC.

V usage is TRBV28 and J usage is TRBJ1-6, with D possibly matching TRBD1 (6 bases). The V gene lost 1 base and the J gene lost 7 bases, with 17 bases spanning the gap. Per germline, CDR1 MDHEN and CDR2 SYDVKM. The CDR3 has 17 residues. CDR3 nucleotide sequence: TGTGCCAGCAGTTTATTGGGACACGTCGGGATAAATTCACCCCTCCACTTT. Translating gives CASSLLGHVGINSPLHF.

Only one count was recorded for this clone. The chain is built from TRBV5-1 and TRBJ2-2, with a weak D call TRBD1 (5 bases). V lost 2 bases to trimming and J lost 5 bases, with 7 bases between them. The CDR3 runs to 13 residues. Germline loops: CDR1 SGHRS, CDR2 YFSETQ. Written as DNA, the CDR3 is TGCGCCAGCAGCTTCGACAGAACCGGGGAGCTGTTTTTT. It specifies CASSFDRTGELFF.

V and J are TRBV24-1 and TRBJ2-5; TRBD2 matches at 8 bases. The V segment lost 4 bases and the J segment 5 bases; nucleotides outside the gene matches: 8. The CDR3 has 15 residues. Per the germline V gene, CDR1 is KGHDR and CDR2 is SFDVKD. The CDR3 region is CATSEIGGARETQYF. DNA of the CDR3: TGTGCCACCAGTGAGATCGGGGGGGCCAGGGAGACCCAGTACTTC.

The rearrangement links TRBV6-5 to TRBJ1-1, with D perhaps TRBD1 (5 bases). The CDR3 has 15 amino acids. V was trimmed by 11 bases and J by 6 bases, leaving 25 bases between them. Per the germline V gene, CDR1 is MNHEY and CDR2 is SVGAGI. CDR3 nucleotide sequence: TGTGCCGCAGGGTGGCGGCGTTCACTGGGATCTGAAGCTTTCTTT. Amino acids: CAAGWRRSLGSEAFF.

The rearrangement joins TRBV6-6 to TRBJ1-4; TRBD1 matches 8 bases. V lost 8 bases to trimming and J lost 4 bases; unmatched junction nucleotides: 12. The CDR3 runs to 16 residues. The germline V gene encodes CDR1 MNHNY and CDR2 SVGAGI (reference sequence). The CDR3 spells CASRTGHEWVNEKLFF. The CDR3 nucleotides are TGTGCCAGCCGGACAGGGCATGAGTGGGTTAATGAAAAACTGTTTTTT.

In its sample, this clone was seen once. The chain is built from TRBV3-1 (or the pseudogene TRBV3-2) and TRBJ2-5; 10 nucleotides line up with TRBD2. This CDR3 is built from 17 residues. Germline CDR1 is LGHDT and CDR2 is YNNKEL (reference sequence). With V trimmed by 4 bases and J by 4 bases, 12 bases remained unmatched. CDR3 amino acids: CASSLLRAGGRVETQYF. CDR3 DNA: TGTGCCAGCAGCCTCCTCAGAGCGGGGGGGCGGGTAGAGACCCAGTACTTC.

The J gene is TRBJ2-7, the V gene TRBV5-4, with D possibly TRBD1 on 6 matching bases. Trimming shortened V by 0 bases and J by 7 bases, and 11 bases separated the two germline ends. This CDR3 has 13 residues. Germline loops: CDR1 SGHNT, CDR2 YYREEE (reference sequence). CDR3 region: CASSLEGVREQYF. The CDR3 coding sequence is TGTGCCAGCAGCTTGGAGGGGGTTCGGGAGCAGTACTTC.

DNA of the CDR3: TGTGCCAGCAGCGCCGACAGGGCCACCTACGAGCAGTACTTC. Translation: CASSADRATYEQYF. The chain uses TRBV7-2 and TRBJ2-7, with TRBD1 matching 7 bases. The CDR3 has 14 residues. CDR1 and CDR2 from the germline V gene are SGHTA and FQGNSA. The V and J ends lost 5 bases and 2 bases, in that order; junction bases with no gene match: 6. Variable domain in full (rest from reference TRBV7-2 and TRBJ2-7): GAGVSQSPSNKVTEKGKDVELRCDPISGHTALYWYRQSLGQGLEFLIYFQGNSAPDKSGLPSDRFSAERTGGSVSTLTIQRTQQEDSAVYLCASSADRATYEQYFGPGTRLTVT.

The J gene is TRBJ2-5, the V gene TRBV12-5; 7 bases agree with TRBD2. CDR3 size: 16 residues. V shed 0 bases, J shed 4 bases, and the junction held 8 bases outside the gene matches. Per germline, CDR1 LGHNT and CDR2 FRNRAP. The CDR3 is CASGLVLGGTPETQYF. The CDR3 DNA follows: TGTGCTAGTGGTTTGGTATTGGGGGGGACCCCAGAGACCCAGTACTTC.